Following are 32 T cell receptor beta chains from one sample sequenced in a study of blood T cell repertoires in COVID-19. Assay used: immunoSEQ multiplex PCR; TCRdb lists only in-frame clones, some missing. The sample shows some 45,000 clones, about 85% of them seen only once. The sample consisted of peripheral blood. The receptors come from a woman of 80 years or more with acute or convalescent COVID-19.

The J gene is TRBJ2-1, the V gene TRBV28; 10 bases match TRBD1. The CDR3 spans 17 residues. V was clipped by 4 bases and J by 5 bases; unmatched bases: 11. Per germline, CDR1 MDHEN and CDR2 SYDVKM. The CDR3 region has the DNA TGTGCCAGCAGTTCCTCGGGACAGGGGTTCTTGGACAATGAGCAGTTCTTC. Protein product: CASSSSGQGFLDNEQFF.

The gene calls are TRBV6-5 and TRBJ1-6, with a possible D match to TRBD1 (6 bases). V lost 7 bases and J lost 7, with 17 bases in between. Per germline, CDR1 MNHEY and CDR2 SVGAGI. The length of the CDR3 is 15 residues. CDR3: CASIKSTGLNSPLHF. Here the CDR3 DNA reads TGTGCCAGCATAAAAAGCACAGGGTTGAATTCACCCCTCCACTTT.

The count of this clone is one. The chain combines TRBV12-5 with TRBJ1-1; TRBD1 matches at 7 bases. This CDR3 region has 15 residues. J gave up 5 bases and V 3 bases, and 9 bases lay outside the gene matches. The germline V gene has CDR1 LGHNT and CDR2 FRNRAP. The CDR3 sequence: CASGLSSGTATEAFF. The CDR3 DNA sequence: TGTGCTAGTGGTTTATCTTCCGGGACAGCGACTGAAGCTTTCTTT. Complete variable domain (other parts from reference TRBV12-5 and TRBJ1-1): DARVTQTPRHKVTEMGQEVTMRCQPILGHNTVFWYRQTMMQGLELLAYFRNRAPLDDSGMPKDRFSAEMPDATLATLKIQPSEPRDSAVYFCASGLSSGTATEAFFGQGTRLTVV.

A few counts support this clone. The chain is built from TRBV5-1 and TRBJ2-3; TRBD2 is a possible D gene (6 bases). The length of the CDR3 is 16 residues. Germline CDR1 and CDR2: SGHRS and YFSETQ. The V and J ends lost 3 bases and 1 base respectively, with 15 bases between them. For the CDR3, the DNA is TGCGCCAGCAGCTCAATCAGGGACTTTGGCACAGATACGCAGTATTTT. Protein product: CASSSIRDFGTDTQYF.

The chain employs TRBV3-1 (or the pseudogene TRBV3-2) and TRBJ2-5; TRBD2 agrees at 9 bases. Germline V lookup: CDR1 LGHDT, CDR2 YNNKEL (reference sequence). V lost 0 bases to trimming and J lost 3 bases; unmatched junction nucleotides: 5. The CDR3 runs 16 residues. CDR3 residues: CASSQDSAGGKETQYF. The CDR3 DNA follows: TGTGCCAGCAGCCAAGATTCGGCGGGAGGGAAAGAGACCCAGTACTTC.

This chain links TRBV6-5 with TRBJ1-2, with D possibly matching TRBD1 (5 bases). Germline-derived CDR1 and CDR2 are MNHEY and SVGAGI. The CDR3 sequence is 13 residues long. The germline V and J ends were trimmed by 10 bases and 5 bases, with 17 bases remaining between them. The CDR3 reads CATSISGPYGYTF. As DNA, the CDR3 is TGTGCCACCTCGATCTCAGGGCCTTATGGCTACACCTTC.

The chain employs TRBV19 and TRBJ1-4; 7 nucleotides match TRBD1. Trimming took 2 bases from V and 7 from J; bases not matched to a gene: 10. CDR1 LNHDA and CDR2 SQIVND come from the germline V gene (reference sequence). The CDR3 totals 16 residues. The CDR3 bases are TGTGCCAGTAGTATAACCAGACAGGGAATCACTGAAAAACTGTTTTTT. Translated, it gives CASSITRQGITEKLFF.

The V call is TRBV5-4, the J call TRBJ2-3; unclear D gene. Germline CDR1 SGHNT, CDR2 YYREEE (reference sequence). This CDR3 has 13 amino acids. The germline V and J ends were trimmed by 7 bases and 0 bases, with 9 bases remaining between them. CDR3 sequence reads: CASGPRSTDTQYF. CDR3 nucleotide sequence: TGTGCCAGCGGCCCCCGCAGCACAGATACGCAGTATTTT.

The chain joins TRBV7-2 to TRBJ1-2, with TRBD1 as a possible D gene (5 bases). The CDR3 is 13 amino acids. Germline CDR1 is SGHTA and CDR2 is FQGNSA. Trimming pared 5 bases from V and 6 bases from J, leaving 13 bases between. The CDR3: CASSVQGVNGYTF. The CDR3 nucleotides read TGTGCCAGCAGCGTCCAGGGCGTCAATGGCTACACCTTC.

This chain links TRBV2 with TRBJ1-4; D may be TRBD1 (5 bases). Looked up from germline, CDR1 is SNHLY and CDR2 is FYNNEI. The CDR3 consists of 16 residues. Trimming stripped 6 bases from V and 6 bases from J, with 20 bases between. CDR3 sequence (DNA): TGTGCCAGCAGAAGAGGCGGGGGGGGACTTGATGAAAAACTGTTTTTT. This codes for CASRRGGGGLDEKLFF.

The chain joins TRBV14 to TRBJ2-7, with a weak D call TRBD1 (5 bases). V was clipped by 5 bases and J by 1 base, with 18 bases between them. This CDR3 contains 16 residues. Germline V CDR1 and CDR2: SGHDN, FVKESK. The CDR3 DNA reads TGTGCCAGCAGCAGGAACGGCGCAGGGTCATCCTACGAGCAGTACTTC. Translating gives CASSRNGAGSSYEQYF.

The rearrangement joins TRBV29-1 to TRBJ2-7, with 8 bases aligning to TRBD1. The ends lost 4 bases at V and 4 bases at J; junction bases unmatched: 6. CDR1 is SQVTM and CDR2 is ANQGSEA in the germline V gene. The CDR3 covers 13 residues. The CDR3 nucleotides read TGCAGCGTTGGGGACAGGTTAGGGTACGAGCAGTACTTC. Its translation is CSVGDRLGYEQYF.

V gene TRBV7-9 combines with J gene TRBJ1-1; weak D call: TRBD1 (6 bases). V dropped 1 base and J dropped 3 bases, with 9 bases sitting between them. The CDR3 sequence is 14 residues long. Germline V gives CDR1 SEHNR, CDR2 FQNEAQ (reference sequence). DNA for the CDR3: TGTGCCAGCAGCTTAGAGAGGGGGTACACTGAAGCTTTCTTT. Translated: CASSLERGYTEAFF.

This clone was detected once. The chain has TRBV27 and TRBJ2-2, with a weak D call TRBD2 (5 bases). The CDR3 runs to 13 residues. The germline CDR1 and CDR2 sequences are MNHEY and SMNVEV (reference sequence). Trimming removed 6 bases from V and 6 bases from J, with 11 bases in between. In nucleotides, the CDR3 is TGTGCCAGCAGAGTCTTAGCGTCCGGGGAGCTGTTTTTT. Protein product: CASRVLASGELFF.

This chain links TRBV15 with TRBJ2-6, with 8 bases matching TRBD2. CDR1 is LNHNV and CDR2 is YYDKDF in the germline V gene (reference sequence). V lost 1 base, J lost 0 bases, and 5 bases stayed unmatched. This CDR3 contains 18 residues. This CDR3 reads CATSRGGSGASGANVLTF. Written as DNA, the CDR3 is TGTGCCACCAGCAGAGGGGGTAGCGGGGCCTCTGGGGCCAACGTCCTGACTTTC.

This chain uses TRBV5-1 with TRBJ1-4; 8 nucleotides line up with TRBD1. With 2 bases clipped from V and 8 bases from J, the junction kept 5 bases outside the gene matches. CDR1 and CDR2 from the germline V gene are SGHRS and YFSETQ. The CDR3 is 14 residues long. This CDR3 reads CASSLDRGHEKLFF. As DNA, the CDR3 is TGCGCCAGCAGCTTAGACAGGGGTCACGAAAAACTGTTTTTT.

This CDR3 reads CASSQGTVAGNTIYF. In DNA, the CDR3 is TGTGCCAGCAGCCAAGGGACAGTTGCTGGAAACACCATATATTTT. The chain is built from TRBV7-2 and TRBJ1-3, with TRBD1 matching 7 bases. Germline V gene data show CDR1 as SGHTA and CDR2 as FQGNSA. The length of the CDR3 is 15 residues. After removal of 5 bases from V and 2 bases from J, the junction contained 6 bases not matched to a gene.

This clone was seen a few times. The chain couples TRBV11-2 to TRBJ2-7; 9 nucleotides line up with TRBD2. Germline V gene lookup returns CDR1 SGHAT and CDR2 FQNNGV. The CDR3 consists of 14 residues. Germline trimming cut 4 bases from V and 4 bases from J; bases unmatched to any gene: 5. CDR3 sequence reads: CASSSLAGKYEQYF. The CDR3 DNA sequence: TGTGCCAGCAGCTCCCTAGCGGGAAAGTACGAGCAGTACTTC.

In its sample, this clone was seen once. The V gene is TRBV4-1, the J gene TRBJ2-1, with 11 bases identical to TRBD2. The germline gives CDR1 MGHRA, CDR2 YSYEKL. The ends lost 1 base at V and 8 bases at J; junction bases unmatched: 10. This CDR3 has 17 amino acids. The CDR3 DNA sequence: TGCGCCAGCAGCCAAGTCAGGTTAGCGGGAGGGTTCGATGAGCAGTTCTTC. Its protein is CASSQVRLAGGFDEQFF.

The chain recombines TRBV12-5 with TRBJ1-1; D call uncertain. Germline CDR1 is LGHNT and CDR2 is FRNRAP. The CDR3 totals 11 residues. The V end was cut by 5 bases, the J end by 11 bases, with 12 bases between. CDR3 residues: CASGTGRAAFF. The CDR3, as DNA: TGTGCTAGTGGTACCGGGAGGGCGGCTTTCTTT.

This clone appeared a single time. The chain uses TRBV2 and TRBJ2-2, with 11 bases identical to TRBD2. CDR1 and CDR2 from the germline V gene are SNHLY and FYNNEI. The CDR3 totals 15 residues. Trimming at V came to 6 bases and at J to 5 bases, leaving 5 bases not matched to a gene. The DNA of the CDR3 is TGTGCCAGCAGCCGACTAGCGGGATCAACCGGGGAGCTGTTTTTT. It specifies CASSRLAGSTGELFF.

There are a few counts of this clone. This chain joins TRBV3-1 (or the pseudogene TRBV3-2) and TRBJ1-4, with D possibly TRBD1 on 6 matching bases. V was shortened by 3 bases and J by 5 bases, with 10 bases between the two germline ends. From germline, CDR1 is LGHDT and CDR2 YNNKEL (reference sequence). The CDR3 has 14 amino acids. CDR3 sequence: CASSHWQGNEKLFF. For the CDR3, the DNA is TGTGCCAGCAGCCATTGGCAGGGGAATGAAAAACTGTTTTTT.

V is TRBV9 and J is TRBJ2-1, with TRBD2 matching over 7 bases. The CDR3 sequence is 15 residues long. Looked up from germline, CDR1 is SGDLS and CDR2 is YYNGEE. V shed 0 bases and J 4 bases; nucleotides not matched to a gene: 4. CDR3 sequence (DNA): TGTGCCAGCAGCGTAGACGGGAGGCCTTACAATGAGCAGTTCTTC. Translation gives CASSVDGRPYNEQFF. Looking up the rest from reference TRBV9 and TRBJ2-1 gives the full variable domain: DSGVTQTPKHLITATGQRVTLRCSPRSGDLSVYWYQQSLDQGLQFLIQYYNGEERAKGNILERFSAQQFPDLHSELNLSSLELGDSALYFCASSVDGRPYNEQFFGPGTRLTVL.

The genes are TRBV24-1 and TRBJ2-1, with 8 bases identical to TRBD2. The CDR3 is 14 residues long. CDR1 is KGHDR, CDR2 SFDVKD, per germline. Trimming at V came to 5 bases and at J to 9 bases, leaving 8 bases not matched to a gene. The CDR3 reads CATSALLLAGEQFF. DNA for the CDR3: TGTGCCACCAGTGCCCTCTTGCTAGCGGGTGAGCAGTTCTTC.

V gene TRBV30 combines with J gene TRBJ1-1, with TRBD1 matching over 8 bases. V lost 1 base, J lost 4 bases, and 8 bases stayed unmatched. The CDR3 extends over 15 amino acids. From germline, CDR1 is GTSNPN and CDR2 SVGIG (reference sequence). Here the CDR3 reads CAWSDKTGAITEAFF. The CDR3 DNA reads TGTGCCTGGAGTGATAAGACAGGGGCGATCACTGAAGCTTTCTTT.

This clone has more than one count but fewer than ten. The rearrangement joins TRBV2 to TRBJ2-2, with TRBD1 matching over 10 bases. There are 13 residues in the CDR3. The germline CDR1 and CDR2 sequences are SNHLY and FYNNEI. The V gene end was trimmed by 11 bases and the J gene end by 5 bases; junction bases not matched to a gene: 5. CDR3 sequence (DNA): TGTGCCGGCGGGACAGGGGAAACCGGGGAGCTGTTTTTT. Its translation is CAGGTGETGELFF.

The chain combines TRBV29-1 with TRBJ1-2; 9 bases are shared with TRBD1. The V segment lost 7 bases and the J segment 8 bases; nucleotides outside the gene matches: 11. CDR3 size: 13 residues. Germline V CDR1 and CDR2: SQVTM, ANQGSEA. The DNA of the CDR3 is TGCAGCGCCCCTTCGGGACAGGGTGGGGGCTACACCTTC. Its protein is CSAPSGQGGGYTF.

The V gene is TRBV19, the J gene TRBJ1-1; D is unresolved. CDR3 length: 13 residues. Germline CDR1 is LNHDA and CDR2 is SQIVND (reference sequence). Trimming removed 5 bases from V and 7 bases from J, with 14 bases in between. This CDR3 is CASSPRRENEAFF. The CDR3 DNA is TGTGCCAGTAGTCCCCGAAGGGAGAATGAAGCTTTCTTT.

As concerns this clone: An end of the junction differs from the germline gene, which may be a read error. The chain recombines TRBV5-1 with TRBJ2-7, with TRBD1 identical over 7 bases. Germline V gene data show CDR1 as SGHRS and CDR2 as YFSETQ. The CDR3 runs to 15 residues. CDR3 in amino acids: CASSLGDSTSFEQYF. Written as DNA, the CDR3 is TGCGCCAGCAGCTTGGGGGACAGTACTTCCTTCGAGCAGTACTTC.

The chain carries TRBV7-9 and TRBJ2-7; weak D call: TRBD2 (6 bases). Trimming left V 5 bases short and J 2 bases short, with 16 bases between. Germline assignment: CDR1 SEHNR and CDR2 FQNEAQ (reference sequence). The CDR3 sequence is 15 residues long. The CDR3 bases are TGTGCCAGCAGCCTGCAACGGGAGTCCACCTACGAGCAGTACTTC. This gives the protein CASSLQRESTYEQYF.

The rearrangement links TRBV30 to TRBJ2-2; tentative D call: TRBD1 (6 bases). Germline CDR1 GTSNPN, CDR2 SVGIG (reference sequence). This CDR3 contains 14 residues. Trimming left V 2 bases short and J 2 bases short, with 9 bases between. The CDR3 here is CAWSLQGNTGELFF. The CDR3, as DNA: TGTGCCTGGAGTTTACAGGGAAACACCGGGGAGCTGTTTTTT.

This chain connects TRBV9 to TRBJ2-7; 7 bases are a match to TRBD2. The CDR3 is made up of 15 amino acids. Trimming at V came to 1 base and at J to 5 bases, leaving 9 bases not matched to a gene. Germline loops: CDR1 SGDLS, CDR2 YYNGEE. The CDR3 region is CASSVSIGRSNEQYF. The CDR3 DNA reads TGTGCCAGCAGCGTATCGATCGGGAGGTCCAACGAGCAGTACTTC. The full variable domain, its missing parts supplied by reference TRBV9 and TRBJ2-7, is DSGVTQTPKHLITATGQRVTLRCSPRSGDLSVYWYQQSLDQGLQFLIQYYNGEERAKGNILERFSAQQFPDLHSELNLSSLELGDSALYFCASSVSIGRSNEQYFGPGTRLTVT.